This is a list of T cell receptor beta chains from one sample in a study of response to subunit inactivated influenza vaccine. Via MiXCR, TCRdb re-called the RT-PCR reads, giving one row per CDR3 protein. The table includes approximately 490,000 distinct CDR3 sequences, roughly 7.9% detected once. The sequencing used PBMCs from blood, collected less than 30 months after vaccination. The receptors were gathered from a man in his fifties or sixties who received an inactivated influenza vaccine. Each CDR3 is given with its conserved first and last residue. A D gene is named only where the DNA matches it firmly. Only some rows state a clone size, as once, few, many or a class for expanded clones.

V gene	D gene	J gene	clone size	CDR3 protein	CDR3 DNA
TRBV12-3/TRBV12-4	-	TRBJ2-5	-	CASSLGLQRRAQTQYF	TGTGCCAGCAGTTTAGGGCTTCAGCGGAGGGCGCAGACCCAGTACTTC
TRBV12-3/TRBV12-4	TRBD2	TRBJ2-3	-	CASSLAPGLAGAPDTQYF	TGTGCCAGCAGTTTAGCACCGGGACTAGCGGGGGCCCCAGATACGCAGTATTTT
TRBV24-1	-	TRBJ2-7	-	CATSEGTGEQYF	TGTGCCACCAGTGAAGGGACGGGAGAGCAGTACTTC
TRBV20-1	-	TRBJ2-5	-	CSARDLNRFSQETQYF	TGCAGTGCTAGAGATCTAAACAGGTTCAGCCAAGAGACCCAGTACTTC
TRBV29-1	TRBD1	TRBJ1-3	few	CSVYGTGSGNTIYF	TGCAGCGTTTACGGGACAGGCTCTGGAAACACCATATATTTT
TRBV20-1	-	TRBJ2-3	few	CSARAQSRTDTQYF	TGCAGTGCTAGAGCGCAATCGAGGACAGATACGCAGTATTTT
TRBV20-1	TRBD1	TRBJ2-3	-	CSANPGQGAFGRGTDTQYF	TGCAGTGCCAACCCGGGACAGGGGGCTTTTGGACGTGGCACAGATACGCAGTATTTT
TRBV15	-	TRBJ2-1	-	CATSRDPEYEQFF	TGTGCCACCAGCAGAGATCCCGAGTATGAGCAGTTCTTC
TRBV20-1	-	TRBJ1-2	-	CSASPGHNYGYTF	TGCAGTGCTAGTCCAGGGCACAACTATGGCTACACCTTC
TRBV5-6	-	TRBJ2-5	few	CASSRLGSEETQYF	TGTGCCAGCAGCCGGTTGGGTAGCGAAGAGACCCAGTACTTC
TRBV4-3	-	TRBJ2-3	-	CASSQGTVDTQYF	TGCGCCAGCAGCCAAGGGACAGTAGATACGCAGTATTTT
TRBV20-1	TRBD2	TRBJ2-1	-	CSAPSRGEQFF	TGCAGTGCTCCGTCGCGGGGGGAGCAGTTCTTC
TRBV27	TRBD1	TRBJ1-6	few	CASSSRNRGNSPLHF	TGTGCCAGCAGTTCCCGGAACAGGGGAAATTCACCCCTCCACTTT
TRBV4-3	TRBD2	TRBJ2-1	many	CASSQSGGRAGNEQFF	TGCGCCAGCAGCCAATCTGGCGGGAGGGCCGGAAATGAGCAGTTCTTC
TRBV29-1	TRBD1	TRBJ2-1	many	CSVGWAGGYNEQFF	TGCAGCGTTGGTTGGGCAGGGGGTTACAATGAGCAGTTCTTC
TRBV7-2	-	TRBJ2-4	-	CASSLAARALNIQYF	TGTGCCAGCAGCTTAGCGGCCAGAGCCTTAAACATTCAGTACTTC
TRBV4-2	-	TRBJ1-2	-	CASSQPARSGFRGYTF	TGTGCCAGCAGCCAACCCGCTAGATCGGGGTTCCGTGGCTACACCTTC